Below are 12 T cell receptor beta chains sequenced from a single sample in a study of blood T cell repertoires in COVID-19. Measured with immunoSEQ multiplex PCR; TCRdb has only the in-frame clones, and not every one. The sample records over 200,000 clones, 83% being singletons. Sequencing was done on a sample of peripheral blood. These TCRs come from a woman aged 40 to 55 with active or convalescent COVID-19.

This clone was recorded once. J is TRBJ1-5 and V is TRBV7-3; D ambiguous. Germline CDR1 and CDR2: SGHTA and FQGTGA. This CDR3 spans 13 amino acids. Between the trimmed V and J ends, which lost 6 bases and 5 bases, there was a span of 11 bases. The CDR3 region has the DNA TGTGCCAGCAGTCTAGCGGCGGATCAGCCCCAGCATTTT. Amino acid sequence: CASSLAADQPQHF.

The genes are TRBV5-1 and TRBJ2-3; D is ambiguous. Germline loops: CDR1 SGHRS, CDR2 YFSETQ. Deletions cut 0 bases from V and 6 bases from J, with 8 bases between. This CDR3 is built from 13 residues. For the CDR3, the DNA is TGCGCCAGCAGCTTGGATGTTATGGATACGCAGTATTTT. This gives the protein CASSLDVMDTQYF.

This clone has only one observation. The V call is TRBV30, the J call TRBJ2-7, with 7 bases identical to TRBD1. The CDR3 sequence is 14 residues long. V lost 5 bases to trimming and J lost 0 bases; unmatched junction nucleotides: 7. Germline CDR1 is GTSNPN and CDR2 is SVGIG (reference sequence). The CDR3 region is CAWGRRDSSYEQYF. The CDR3 DNA is TGTGCCTGGGGGCGAAGGGACAGCTCCTACGAGCAGTACTTC.

The V and J genes are TRBV7-9 and TRBJ1-1; TRBD1 is a possible D gene (5 bases). This CDR3 spans 14 amino acids. Deletions cut 5 bases from V and 3 bases from J, with 13 bases between. CDR1 is SEHNR and CDR2 is FQNEAQ in the germline V gene (reference sequence). CDR3 nucleotide sequence: TGTGCCAGCAGCCCAGGCGGGGGTTACACTGAAGCTTTCTTT. Translated: CASSPGGGYTEAFF. Based on the CDR3 plus reference TRBV7-9 and TRBJ1-1, the full variable domain is DTGVSQNPRHKITKRGQNVTFRCDPISEHNRLYWYRQTLGQGPEFLTYFQNEAQLEKSRLLSDRFSAERPKGSFSTLEIQRTEQGDSAMYLCASSPGGGYTEAFFGQGTRLTVV.

The chain employs TRBV2 and TRBJ1-3; D is perhaps TRBD1 (6 bases). The CDR3 has 15 residues. The germline gives CDR1 SNHLY, CDR2 FYNNEI. Trimming cost V 4 bases and J 1 base, with 11 bases left between them. CDR3 region: CASSAGHGSGNTIYF. DNA for the CDR3: TGTGCCAGCAGTGCGGGACACGGGTCTGGAAACACCATATATTTT.

The chain combines TRBV5-1 with TRBJ2-7, with TRBD2 matching over 13 bases. CDR3 length: 17 residues. Per the germline V gene, CDR1 is SGHRS and CDR2 is YFSETQ. Trimming took 0 bases from V and 0 from J; bases not matched to a gene: 3. CDR3 residues: CASSLGLAGGYSYEQYF. The CDR3 DNA reads TGCGCCAGCAGCTTGGGACTAGCGGGAGGTTACTCCTACGAGCAGTACTTC.

The V and J genes are TRBV2 and TRBJ2-5; D gene unclear. In germline, CDR1 is SNHLY, CDR2 FYNNEI. V was trimmed by 7 bases and J by 1 base, leaving 7 bases between them. The CDR3 is made up of 12 amino acids. CDR3 in amino acids: CASKQFQETQYF. CDR3 bases: TGTGCCAGCAAACAATTCCAAGAGACCCAGTACTTC.

This chain connects TRBV5-1 to TRBJ1-2; no clear D. The germline gives CDR1 SGHRS, CDR2 YFSETQ. CDR3 length equals 14 residues. Trimming removed 0 bases from V and 8 bases from J, with 14 bases in between. The DNA of the CDR3 is TGCGCCAGCAGCTTGGTAGAGAGGGCTTACGGCTACACCTTC. Protein product: CASSLVERAYGYTF.

This sequence joins TRBV5-3 and TRBJ2-7, with 9 nucleotides matching TRBD1. TRBV5-3 is an ORF, with its function uncertain. J gave up 2 bases and V 2 bases, and 2 bases lay outside the gene matches. The CDR3 extends over 14 amino acids. The CDR3: CARSFWDRAYEQYF. The CDR3 nucleotides are TGTGCCAGAAGCTTTTGGGACAGGGCCTACGAGCAGTACTTC.

V and J are TRBV2 and TRBJ2-3; 8 bases fit TRBD2. There are 14 residues in the CDR3. Germline V gives CDR1 SNHLY, CDR2 FYNNEI. The V and J ends lost 8 bases and 2 bases, in that order; junction bases with no gene match: 6. The CDR3 DNA reads as TGTGCCAGCCTAGCGCGGGGGGTCACAGATACGCAGTATTTT. This encodes CASLARGVTDTQYF. Together with reference TRBV2 and TRBJ2-3, the CDR3 gives the full variable domain: EPEVTQTPSHQVTQMGQEVILRCVPISNHLYFYWYRQILGQKVEFLVSFYNNEISEKSEIFDDQFSVERPDGSNFTLKIRSTKLEDSAMYFCASLARGVTDTQYFGPGTRLTVL.

The J gene is TRBJ2-1, the V gene TRBV5-4, with a weak D call TRBD2 (5 bases). This CDR3 spans 14 amino acids. The germline V gene has CDR1 SGHNT and CDR2 YYREEE (reference sequence). Between the trimmed V and J ends, which lost 5 bases and 0 bases, there was a span of 9 bases. The CDR3 DNA reads as TGTGCCAGCAGGGGAGTCAGCTCCTACAATGAGCAGTTCTTC. Its protein is CASRGVSSYNEQFF.

About this clone: The germline gene is not matched at one end of the junction; a read error may be the cause. This rearrangement joins TRBV10-1 to TRBJ2-5, with D perhaps matching TRBD2 (5 bases). Germline V gives CDR1 WNHNN, CDR2 SYGVQD (reference sequence). This CDR3 has 12 residues. The CDR3 is CASRPEERKGNF. For the CDR3, the DNA is TGCGCCAGCAGACCCGAGGAGCGGAAAGGTAACTTC.